A single sample is the source of the 31 T cell receptor beta chains below, sequenced in a study of a mutant IDH1 vaccine in newly diagnosed glioma. Time point here: baseline, week 1 (first vaccination visit). Sample treatment: pre-vaccination baseline after standard-of-care therapy. Data came from immunoSEQ multiplex PCR; TCRdb stores just in-frame clones and leaves some out. The sample holds tens of thousands of clones, about 86% seen once. The material sequenced was PBMCs, taken from a glioma patient treated with radiotherapy, temozolomide or both. The receptors stem from a man in his thirties or forties with glioma.

V usage is TRBV5-6 and J usage is TRBJ1-4, with D uncertain. Germline CDR1 SGHDT, CDR2 YYEEEE. There are 14 residues in the CDR3. V gave up 4 bases and J gave up 3 bases, with 10 bases separating them. The CDR3 DNA is TGTGCCAGCAGCCGGAGAGGACCTAATGAAAAACTGTTTTTT. Protein sequence: CASSRRGPNEKLFF. Full variable domain (missing parts from reference TRBV5-6 and TRBJ1-4): DAGVTQSPTHLIKTRGQQVTLRCSPKSGHDTVSWYQQALGQGPQFIFQYYEEEERQRGNFPDRFSGHQFPNYSSELNVNALLLGDSALYLCASSRRGPNEKLFFGSGTQLSVL.

This chain joins TRBV7-6 and TRBJ2-2, with 7 positions matching TRBD1. Germline CDR1 reads SGHVS; CDR2 reads FNYEAQ. The CDR3 covers 16 residues. V was pared by 6 bases and J by 5 bases, with 12 bases of the junction left unmatched. CDR3 sequence reads: CASSGAGGLYTGELFF. The CDR3, as DNA: TGTGCCAGCAGTGGGGCAGGGGGATTGTATACCGGGGAGCTGTTTTTT.

V usage is TRBV5-8 and J usage is TRBJ1-4; no reliable D call. Trimming pared 1 base from V and 0 bases from J, leaving 4 bases between. The CDR3 sequence is 14 residues long. The germline V gene has CDR1 SGHTS and CDR2 YDEGEE. The CDR3 DNA sequence: TGTGCCAGCAGCTTGAGAGCAACTAATGAAAAACTGTTTTTT. It translates to CASSLRATNEKLFF.

This chain joins TRBV4-1 and TRBJ1-2; 8 bases line up with TRBD1. CDR3 length: 14 amino acids. J gave up 6 bases and V 4 bases, and 7 bases lay outside the gene matches. From germline, CDR1 is MGHRA and CDR2 YSYEKL. Here the CDR3 reads CASSPNGRGHGYTF. The CDR3 bases are TGCGCCAGCAGCCCAAACGGCAGGGGGCATGGCTACACCTTC.

The chain couples TRBV9 to TRBJ2-5; weak D call: TRBD1 (5 bases). The V end lost 5 bases, the J end lost 1 base, and 18 bases lay between the germline ends. CDR1 is SGDLS, CDR2 YYNGEE, per germline. This CDR3 is 16 amino acids long. The chain's CDR3 is CASSPDRASFQETQYF. CDR3 DNA sequence: TGTGCCAGCAGTCCCGACAGAGCTTCGTTCCAAGAGACCCAGTACTTC. Based on the CDR3 plus reference TRBV9 and TRBJ2-5, the full variable domain is DSGVTQTPKHLITATGQRVTLRCSPRSGDLSVYWYQQSLDQGLQFLIQYYNGEERAKGNILERFSAQQFPDLHSELNLSSLELGDSALYFCASSPDRASFQETQYFGPGTRLLVL.

The gene calls are TRBV5-5 and TRBJ1-5, with D hard to call. From germline, CDR1 is SGHKS and CDR2 YYEKEE (reference sequence). The V gene lost 0 bases and the J gene lost 0 bases, with 13 bases spanning the gap. The CDR3 contains 17 residues. CDR3 sequence reads: CASSLDGGTYSNQPQHF. The CDR3 DNA is TGTGCCAGCAGCTTGGACGGTGGTACTTATAGCAATCAGCCCCAGCATTTT.

V gene TRBV18 combines with J gene TRBJ1-5; D remains unclear. V was shortened by 1 base and J by 6 bases, with 7 bases between the two germline ends. The CDR3 loop spans 13 amino acids. Germline CDR1 KGHSH, CDR2 LQKENI. DNA for the CDR3: TGTGCCAGCTCACCACGCGCCGGTCAGCCCCAGCATTTT. Translated: CASSPRAGQPQHF. Full variable domain (remainder filled in from reference TRBV18 and TRBJ1-5): NAGVMQNPRHLVRRRGQEARLRCSPMKGHSHVYWYRQLPEEGLKFMVYLQKENIIDESGMPKERFSAEFPKEGPSILRIQQVVRGDSAAYFCASSPRAGQPQHFGDGTRLSIL.

V is TRBV28 and J is TRBJ1-4; 10 nucleotides align to TRBD1. The CDR3 extends over 16 amino acids. Germline V gene data show CDR1 as MDHEN and CDR2 as SYDVKM. The ends lost 2 bases at V and 8 bases at J; junction bases unmatched: 8. CDR3 protein: CASSLRQGAAREKLFF. The DNA of the CDR3 is TGTGCCAGCAGTTTAAGACAGGGGGCAGCTCGGGAAAAACTGTTTTTT.

This chain connects TRBV5-1 to TRBJ2-7; D unresolved. Between the trimmed V and J ends, which lost 2 bases and 5 bases, there was a span of 11 bases. Germline CDR1 SGHRS, CDR2 YFSETQ. CDR3 size: 13 residues. The CDR3 DNA reads TGCGCCAGCAGCTTTGAAGGCCCCAACGAGCAGTACTTC. It specifies CASSFEGPNEQYF.

J is TRBJ2-3 and V is TRBV14; 9 bases are a match to TRBD2. V lost 2 bases, J lost 4 bases, and 10 bases stayed unmatched. The V gene's germline CDR1 is SGHDN and CDR2 FVKESK. The CDR3 runs to 17 residues. Here the CDR3 DNA reads TGTGCCAGCAGCCAAAACGGCAAGGCGGGGGGGCCAGATACGCAGTATTTT. Its protein is CASSQNGKAGGPDTQYF.

This rearrangement joins TRBV6-5 to TRBJ2-7; no clear D. V was pared by 0 bases and J by 3 bases, with 15 bases between. The germline CDR1 and CDR2 sequences are MNHEY and SVGAGI. This CDR3 is 16 amino acids long. The CDR3 here is CASSYSFRASFYEQYF. CDR3 nucleotides: TGTGCCAGCAGTTACTCGTTCAGAGCCTCGTTCTACGAGCAGTACTTC.

The V gene is TRBV4-1, the J gene TRBJ2-3; 13 bases map to TRBD2. V dropped 2 bases and J dropped 4; count of bases not matched to a gene: 15. The CDR3 totals 20 residues. The V gene's germline CDR1 is MGHRA and CDR2 YSYEKL. CDR3 loop: CASSQYPTSGGATISDTQYF. As DNA, the CDR3 is TGCGCCAGCAGCCAATACCCTACTAGCGGGGGGGCCACGATCTCAGATACGCAGTATTTT.

In this sample, this clone turned up once. The rearrangement links TRBV7-6 to TRBJ1-2; D is perhaps TRBD1 (5 bases). In germline, CDR1 is SGHVS, CDR2 FNYEAQ. The CDR3 totals 12 residues. Trimming cost V 1 base and J 6 bases, with 6 bases left between them. The CDR3 reads CASSLGGDGYTF. DNA for the CDR3: TGTGCCAGCAGCTTAGGAGGGGATGGCTACACCTTC.

The chain combines TRBV19 with TRBJ1-6; D remains ambiguous. Trimming took off 9 bases at V and 7 bases at J, with 13 bases between the two ends. Germline CDR1 reads LNHDA; CDR2 reads SQIVND (reference sequence). CDR3 length: 13 residues. CDR3 DNA sequence: TGTGCCAGCACCCCTGGATCCAATTCACCCCTCCACTTT. It yields the protein CASTPGSNSPLHF.

CDR3 bases: TGTGCCAGTTTCGGGGGGGAGACCCAGTACTTC. It encodes CASFGGETQYF. The chain is built from TRBV28 and TRBJ2-5, with 7 bases that match TRBD2. Germline V gene lookup returns CDR1 MDHEN and CDR2 SYDVKM. Trimming at V came to 9 bases and at J to 5 bases, leaving 3 bases not matched to a gene. The CDR3 has 11 residues.

This clone was seen once. The V and J genes are TRBV6-6 and TRBJ1-2; D may be TRBD1 (6 bases). This CDR3 has 13 residues. Germline lookup yields CDR1 MNHNY and CDR2 SVGAGI (reference sequence). Trimming shortened V by 7 bases and J by 4 bases, and 13 bases separated the two germline ends. The CDR3 DNA sequence: TGTGCCAGCACCCCGGACAGACTCTATGGCTACACCTTC. This sequence encodes CASTPDRLYGYTF.

The V call is TRBV28, the J call TRBJ2-7; 11 nucleotides match TRBD1. Germline V gene sequence: CDR1 MDHEN, CDR2 SYDVKM. The CDR3 length is 15 residues. Trimming removed 6 bases from V and 3 bases from J; junction bases left unmatched: 7. CDR3 sequence: CASSYAGTGGYEQYF. The CDR3 coding sequence is TGTGCCAGCAGCTACGCCGGGACAGGGGGCTACGAGCAGTACTTC. Drawing the rest from reference TRBV28 and TRBJ2-7, the complete variable domain is DVKVTQSSRYLVKRTGEKVFLECVQDMDHENMFWYRQDPGLGLRLIYFSYDVKMKEKGDIPEGYSVSREKKERFSLILESASTNQTSMYLCASSYAGTGGYEQYFGPGTRLTVT.

The V call is TRBV28, the J call TRBJ1-4, with D hard to call. This CDR3 has 14 residues. The V gene's germline CDR1 is MDHEN and CDR2 SYDVKM. Trimming removed 5 bases at V and 4 bases at J, with 11 bases between. Written as DNA, the CDR3 is TGTGCCAGCAGTGACTTGGGCCGTAATGAAAAACTGTTTTTT. Encoded protein: CASSDLGRNEKLFF.

This clone was picked up one time. In DNA, the CDR3 is TGTGCCAGCAGCTCTATGGGGGTGGGGAATGAAAAACTGTTTTTT. Protein sequence: CASSSMGVGNEKLFF. The V and J genes are TRBV11-2 and TRBJ1-4, with a possible D match to TRBD1 (5 bases). The germline V and J ends were trimmed by 4 bases and 5 bases, with 14 bases remaining between them. The germline gives CDR1 SGHAT, CDR2 FQNNGV. This CDR3 has 15 residues.

V gene TRBV28 combines with J gene TRBJ1-2; possible D gene TRBD1, 5 bases. CDR3 length: 14 amino acids. V shed 2 bases and J shed 7 bases, with 14 bases lying between them. Germline V lookup: CDR1 MDHEN, CDR2 SYDVKM. This CDR3 is CASSLPGQGGGYTF. The CDR3 DNA sequence: TGTGCCAGCAGTTTACCGGGCCAGGGCGGTGGCTACACCTTC.

The rearrangement joins TRBV7-9 to TRBJ1-4; TRBD1 might be the D (6 bases). The length of the CDR3 is 13 residues. Deletions cut 1 base from V and 14 bases from J, with 14 bases between. CDR1 and CDR2 (germline): SEHNR, FQNEAQ (reference sequence). The CDR3 here is CASSLENGQGLFF. DNA for the CDR3: TGTGCCAGCAGCTTAGAAAATGGCCAGGGGCTGTTTTTT.

The rearrangement joins TRBV7-2 to TRBJ1-5, with D uncertain. V was clipped by 5 bases and J by 5 bases, with 16 bases between them. The germline CDR1 and CDR2 sequences are SGHTA and FQGNSA. This CDR3 has 15 residues. The CDR3 bases are TGTGCCAGCAGCCTATCGAACGCGGCGTATCAGCCCCAGCATTTT. As protein: CASSLSNAAYQPQHF.

The gene calls are TRBV19 and TRBJ1-6; D is uncertain. V was trimmed by 1 base and J by 3 bases, leaving 10 bases between them. Per germline, CDR1 LNHDA and CDR2 SQIVND (reference sequence). This CDR3 has 16 residues. The CDR3, as DNA: TGTGCCAGTAGTATAGTTGGCGGTGGCTATAATTCACCCCTCCACTTT. It is translated as CASSIVGGGYNSPLHF.

The rearrangement uses TRBV5-3 and TRBJ1-1; D is perhaps TRBD1 (5 bases). TRBV5-3 falls under the ORF class, with uncertain function. The CDR3 runs to 14 residues. The germline V and J ends were trimmed by 8 bases and 4 bases, with 18 bases remaining between them. CDR3 region: CASSEQAGVTEAFF. CDR3 nucleotide sequence: TGTGCCAGCAGTGAACAGGCCGGGGTCACTGAAGCTTTCTTT.

The chain links TRBV28 to TRBJ1-5; D is undetermined. The V and J ends lost 10 bases and 4 bases respectively, with 11 bases between them. This CDR3 comprises 12 residues. The germline V gene has CDR1 MDHEN and CDR2 SYDVKM. CDR3 loop: CANGPVNQPQHF. The CDR3 region has the DNA TGTGCCAACGGGCCGGTTAATCAGCCCCAGCATTTT.

The chain employs TRBV13 and TRBJ2-3, with D possibly being TRBD1 (6 bases). The CDR3 has 15 residues. Germline V gives CDR1 PRHDT, CDR2 FYEKMQ (reference sequence). Trimming removed 0 bases from V and 3 bases from J, with 10 bases in between. CDR3 bases: TGTGCCAGCAGCTTAGGCCGGCAGGGGACAGATACGCAGTATTTT. Translating gives CASSLGRQGTDTQYF. The whole variable domain, remainder taken from reference TRBV13 and TRBJ2-3, is AAGVIQSPRHLIKEKRETATLKCYPIPRHDTVYWYQQGPGQDPQFLISFYEKMQSDKGSIPDRFSAQQFSDYHSELNMSSLELGDSALYFCASSLGRQGTDTQYFGPGTRLTVL.

The chain employs TRBV6-5 and TRBJ2-3; a weak D match, TRBD1 (5 bases). Germline-derived CDR1 and CDR2 are MNHEY and SVGAGI. V was cut by 7 bases and J by 1 base, with 12 bases left in between. The length of the CDR3 is 14 residues. The CDR3, as DNA: TGTGCCAGCACCGGCAGGGATCGCACAGATACGCAGTATTTT. Translation gives CASTGRDRTDTQYF.

This chain links TRBV11-2 with TRBJ2-3; unclear D gene. This CDR3 comprises 14 residues. Germline values: CDR1 SGHAT, CDR2 FQNNGV. Trimming took off 1 base at V and 1 base at J, with 6 bases between the two ends. DNA for the CDR3: TGTGCCAGCAGCTTAGGAGGCCGCACAGATACGCAGTATTTT. It is translated as CASSLGGRTDTQYF.

The chain combines TRBV6-1 with TRBJ1-2; 8 bases align to TRBD1. The CDR3 is 15 residues long. V was clipped by 6 bases and J by 8 bases; unmatched bases: 14. Germline values: CDR1 MNHNS, CDR2 SASEGT. The CDR3 nucleotides are TGTGCCAGCAGGAGACAGGGGTCGACTATGGGGGGCTACACCTTC. It is translated as CASRRQGSTMGGYTF.

The chain joins TRBV5-1 to TRBJ1-1, with 7 positions matching TRBD1. In germline, CDR1 is SGHRS, CDR2 YFSETQ. The CDR3 loop spans 15 amino acids. V trimming: 4 bases; J trimming: 5 bases; junction bases outside the gene matches: 11. CDR3 sequence reads: CASSAKQGYVTEAFF. DNA for the CDR3: TGCGCCAGCAGCGCCAAACAGGGGTATGTAACTGAAGCTTTCTTT.

The chain combines TRBV5-1 with TRBJ1-1; D perhaps matches TRBD1 (6 bases). Trimming removed 4 bases from V and 4 bases from J, with 20 bases in between. The CDR3 has 16 amino acids. The germline V gene encodes CDR1 SGHRS and CDR2 YFSETQ. CDR3 in amino acids: CASSPRFGEGGTEAFF. The CDR3 coding sequence is TGCGCCAGCAGCCCCCGATTCGGAGAGGGGGGCACTGAAGCTTTCTTT.